The clone carrying this T cell receptor (beta chain) occurred many times. With V trimmed by 6 bases and J by 7 bases, 3 bases remained unmatched. This CDR3 has 12 amino acids. CDR1 and CDR2 (germline): MDHEN, SYDVKM. This specimen comes from a study of T cells in Graves' hyperthyroidism and ophthalmopathy. TCR beta CDR3 regions were amplified from RNA. The study used the HTBI primer set for a first-round RT-PCR of the TCR CDR3. TCRdb recomputed calls from the multiplex PCR reads with MiXCR, one row per CDR3 protein. The table has more than 300,000 distinct CDR3 sequences, about a sixth seen once. Sequencing used blood. The TCR was taken from a woman aged 25 to 39 with Graves' hyperthyroidism that later progressed to Graves' ophthalmopathy. The chain uses TRBV28 and TRBJ1-2; 9 bases align to TRBD1. In DNA form, the CDR3 reads TGTGCCAGCAGGACAGGGGGGCTTGGCTACACCTTC. This sequence encodes CASRTGGLGYTF.